This T cell receptor beta chain is from a study of T cell repertoires in cytomegalovirus infection. At the level of the study: As its CMV epitopes, the study selected recently identified HLA-C-restricted and well-studied HLA-B-restricted targets. A matching HLA type, together with CMV infection, was signaled by public TCR beta signatures.

This clonotype occurred a few times. The antigen is undetermined. Study results and caveats: CMV carriers with the relevant HLA were identified by cumulative public TCR beta family frequency. The ex vivo response was dominated by HLA-C-restricted CMV-specific TCR beta clonotypes.

The length of the CDR3 is 14 residues. Per germline, CDR1 SGHTA and CDR2 FQGNSA. V lost 4 bases to trimming and J lost 5 bases; unmatched junction nucleotides: 7. MiXCR, run by TCRdb on the reads, gives a single entry per CDR3 protein. The table shows about 890,000 distinct CDR3 sequences, with less than 35% occurring only once. The source material was cultured CD8+ T cells from PBMCs, sampled from culture after CMV antigen stimulation. The chain links TRBV7-2 to TRBJ1-1, with 7 bases matching TRBD1. The clonotype was recovered from a human donor in good health (CMV status not recorded). Some clones in this sample may be carry-over from other donors' samples. This CDR3 is CASSWGGRGTEAFF. In nucleotides, the CDR3 is TGTGCCAGCAGCTGGGGGGGCAGGGGGACTGAAGCTTTCTTT.